Below are 3 T cell receptor beta chains sequenced from a single sample in a study of blood T cell repertoires in COVID-19. Generated by immunoSEQ multiplex PCR, the TCRdb table keeps only in-frame clones and is missing some. In the table there are 180,000 or so clones, over 70% of which are singletons. Source material: PBMCs or T cells enriched from blood (not recorded which). The source of these receptors is a woman aged 60-75 years who had recovered from COVID-19.

This chain uses TRBV6-5 with TRBJ2-3; D might be TRBD2 (7 bases). Looked up from germline, CDR1 is MNHEY and CDR2 is SVGAGI. CDR3 length equals 14 residues. Trimming took off 9 bases at V and 5 bases at J, with 18 bases between the two ends. CDR3 loop: CASWGRGQGDTQYF. The CDR3, as DNA: TGTGCCAGTTGGGGGCGGGGGCAAGGAGATACGCAGTATTTT.

CDR3 DNA sequence: TGTGCCAGCTCACCACCTCGGGGGGGCGTCGGGAACGAGCAGTACTTC. Protein sequence: CASSPPRGGVGNEQYF. The V call is TRBV18, the J call TRBJ2-7; 8 positions match TRBD2. With V trimmed by 0 bases and J by 5 bases, 9 bases remained unmatched. This CDR3 is built from 16 residues. Germline CDR1 and CDR2: KGHSH and LQKENI. Variable domain in full (rest from reference TRBV18 and TRBJ2-7): NAGVMQNPRHLVRRRGQEARLRCSPMKGHSHVYWYRQLPEEGLKFMVYLQKENIIDESGMPKERFSAEFPKEGPSILRIQQVVRGDSAAYFCASSPPRGGVGNEQYFGPGTRLTVT.

CDR3 sequence (DNA): TGTGCCAGCAGCCCAGTAGCGGGGGGTTTCACAGATACGCAGTATTTT. This gives the protein CASSPVAGGFTDTQYF. The chain couples TRBV3-1 (or the pseudogene TRBV3-2) to TRBJ2-3; 10 nucleotides match TRBD2. Trimming cost V 4 bases and J 2 bases; bases outside gene matches: 6. The CDR3 runs 16 residues. The germline V gene has CDR1 LGHDT and CDR2 YNNKEL (reference sequence).